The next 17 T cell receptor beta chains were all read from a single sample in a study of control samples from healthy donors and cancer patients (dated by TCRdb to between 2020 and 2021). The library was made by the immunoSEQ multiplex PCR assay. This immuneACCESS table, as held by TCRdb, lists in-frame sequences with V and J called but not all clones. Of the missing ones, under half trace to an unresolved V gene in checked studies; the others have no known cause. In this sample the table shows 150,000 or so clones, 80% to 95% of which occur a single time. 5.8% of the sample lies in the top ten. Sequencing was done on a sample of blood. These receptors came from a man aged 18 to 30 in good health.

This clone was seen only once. CDR3 region: CASLPWGGGNEQFF. CDR3 bases: TGTGCCAGCCTTCCTTGGGGGGGCGGGAATGAGCAGTTCTTC. The chain recombines TRBV27 with TRBJ2-1; D possibly corresponds to TRBD2 (7 bases). CDR1 and CDR2 (germline): MNHEY, SMNVEV (reference sequence). Trimming stripped 8 bases from V and 7 bases from J, with 18 bases between. This CDR3 is built from 14 residues.

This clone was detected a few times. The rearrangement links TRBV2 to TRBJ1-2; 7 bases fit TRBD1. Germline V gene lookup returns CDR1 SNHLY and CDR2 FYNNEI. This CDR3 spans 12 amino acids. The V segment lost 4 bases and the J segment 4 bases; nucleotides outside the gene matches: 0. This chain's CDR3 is CASSGDSYGYTF. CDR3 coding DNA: TGTGCCAGCAGTGGGGACAGCTATGGCTACACCTTC.

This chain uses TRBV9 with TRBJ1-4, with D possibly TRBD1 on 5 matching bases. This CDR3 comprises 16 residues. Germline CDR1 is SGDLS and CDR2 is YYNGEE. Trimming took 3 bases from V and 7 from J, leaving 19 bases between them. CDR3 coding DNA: TGTGCCAGCAGCGCCGAGGGAGACAGTGCCTTTGAAAAACTGTTTTTT. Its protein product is CASSAEGDSAFEKLFF.

CDR3 in amino acids: CASSLSRNTEAFF. For the CDR3, the DNA is TGCGCCAGCAGCCTGTCGAGGAACACTGAAGCTTTCTTT. The genes are TRBV4-1 and TRBJ1-1; D unresolved. V was cut by 4 bases and J by 1 base, with 7 bases left in between. The CDR3 has 13 residues. The germline V gene encodes CDR1 MGHRA and CDR2 YSYEKL.

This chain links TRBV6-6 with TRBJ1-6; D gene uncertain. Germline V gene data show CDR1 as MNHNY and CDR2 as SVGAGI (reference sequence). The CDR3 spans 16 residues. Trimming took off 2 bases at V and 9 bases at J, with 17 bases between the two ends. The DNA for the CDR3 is TGTGCCAGCAGTTACCCGACGGACTACTCCGGTTCACCCCTCCACTTT. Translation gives CASSYPTDYSGSPLHF.

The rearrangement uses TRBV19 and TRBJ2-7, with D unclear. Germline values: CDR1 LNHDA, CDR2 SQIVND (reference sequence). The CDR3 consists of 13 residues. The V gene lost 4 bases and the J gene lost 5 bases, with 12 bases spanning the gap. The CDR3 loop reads CASSTATANEQYF. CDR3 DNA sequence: TGTGCCAGTAGTACAGCGACGGCAAACGAGCAGTACTTC.

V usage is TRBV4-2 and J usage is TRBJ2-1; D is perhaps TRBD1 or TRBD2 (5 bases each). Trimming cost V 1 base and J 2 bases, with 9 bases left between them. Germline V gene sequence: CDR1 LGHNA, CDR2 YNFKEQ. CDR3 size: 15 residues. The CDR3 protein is CASSQGRGPYNEQFF. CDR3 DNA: TGTGCCAGCAGCCAAGGAAGGGGACCCTACAATGAGCAGTTCTTC.

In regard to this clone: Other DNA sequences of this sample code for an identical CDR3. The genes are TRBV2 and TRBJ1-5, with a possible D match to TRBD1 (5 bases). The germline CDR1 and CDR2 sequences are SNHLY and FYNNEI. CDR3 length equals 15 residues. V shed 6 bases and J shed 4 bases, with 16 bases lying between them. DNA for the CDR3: TGTGCCAGCAGAGGCGGGCGGGGGTTGAATCAGCCCCAGCATTTT. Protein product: CASRGGRGLNQPQHF.

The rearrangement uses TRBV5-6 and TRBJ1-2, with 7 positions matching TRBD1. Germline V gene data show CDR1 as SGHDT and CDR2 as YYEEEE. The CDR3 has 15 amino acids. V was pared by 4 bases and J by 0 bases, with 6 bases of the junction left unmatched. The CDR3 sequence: CASSSDRAANYGYTF. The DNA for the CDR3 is TGTGCCAGCAGCAGTGACAGGGCAGCTAACTATGGCTACACCTTC.

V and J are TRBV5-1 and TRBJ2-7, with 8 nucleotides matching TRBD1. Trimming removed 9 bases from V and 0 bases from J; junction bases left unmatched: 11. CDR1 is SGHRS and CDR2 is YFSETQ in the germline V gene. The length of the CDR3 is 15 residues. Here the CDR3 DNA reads TGCGCCACCAGACCCGGGACAGGTTACTCCTACGAGCAGTACTTC. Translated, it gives CATRPGTGYSYEQYF.

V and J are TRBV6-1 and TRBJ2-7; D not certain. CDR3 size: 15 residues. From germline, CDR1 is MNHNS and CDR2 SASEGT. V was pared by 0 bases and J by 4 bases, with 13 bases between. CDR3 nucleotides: TGTGCCAGCAGTGAAGCCGGCGCAGGAAGTTACGAGCAGTACTTC. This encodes CASSEAGAGSYEQYF.

The CDR3 sequence: CASTRSGRARWDTQYF. The CDR3, as DNA: TGTGCCAGCACGAGAAGCGGGAGGGCCCGGTGGGATACGCAGTATTTT. The chain recombines TRBV7-8 with TRBJ2-3; 10 nucleotides match TRBD2. Germline CDR1 is SGHVS and CDR2 is FQNEAQ. There are 16 residues in the CDR3. V lost 7 bases, J lost 6 bases, and 13 bases stayed unmatched.

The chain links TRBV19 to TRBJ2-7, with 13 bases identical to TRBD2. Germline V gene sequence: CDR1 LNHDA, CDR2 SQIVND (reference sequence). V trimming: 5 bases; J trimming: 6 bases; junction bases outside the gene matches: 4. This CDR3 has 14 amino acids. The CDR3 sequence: CASSLRTSGGEQYF. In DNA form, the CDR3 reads TGTGCCAGTAGTCTTCGGACTAGCGGGGGCGAGCAGTACTTC.

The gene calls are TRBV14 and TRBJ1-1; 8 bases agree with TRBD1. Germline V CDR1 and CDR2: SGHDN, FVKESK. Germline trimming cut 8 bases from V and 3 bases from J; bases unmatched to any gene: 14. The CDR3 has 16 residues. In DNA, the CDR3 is TGTGCCAGCCCCCCGAGGGGACAGGCATCAGACACTGAAGCTTTCTTT. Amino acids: CASPPRGQASDTEAFF.

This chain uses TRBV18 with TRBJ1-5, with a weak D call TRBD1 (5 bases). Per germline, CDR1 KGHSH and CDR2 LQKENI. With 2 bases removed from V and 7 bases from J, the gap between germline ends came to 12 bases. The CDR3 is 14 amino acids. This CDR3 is CASSPYEEGQPQHF. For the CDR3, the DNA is TGTGCCAGCTCACCATACGAAGAGGGGCAGCCCCAGCATTTT.

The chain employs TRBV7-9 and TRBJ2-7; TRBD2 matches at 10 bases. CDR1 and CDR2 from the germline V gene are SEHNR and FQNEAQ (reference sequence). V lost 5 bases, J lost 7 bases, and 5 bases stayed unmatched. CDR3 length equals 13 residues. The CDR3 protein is CASSRSGRREQYF. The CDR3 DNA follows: TGTGCCAGCAGCCGTAGCGGGAGGAGGGAGCAGTACTTC. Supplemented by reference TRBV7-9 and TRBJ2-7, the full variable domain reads DTGVSQNPRHKITKRGQNVTFRCDPISEHNRLYWYRQTLGQGPEFLTYFQNEAQLEKSRLLSDRFSAERPKGSFSTLEIQRTEQGDSAMYLCASSRSGRREQYFGPGTRLTVT.

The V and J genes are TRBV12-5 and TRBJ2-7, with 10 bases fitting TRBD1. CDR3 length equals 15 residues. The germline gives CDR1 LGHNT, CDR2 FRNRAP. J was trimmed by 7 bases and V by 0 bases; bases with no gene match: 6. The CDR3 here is CASGLVRQGAREQYF. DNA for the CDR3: TGTGCTAGTGGTTTGGTACGACAGGGGGCGAGGGAGCAGTACTTC.